This TCR beta chain originates from a study of beta chain features in type 1 diabetes. Reverse transcribing all isolated RNA meant expressed TCRB transcripts were sequenced. Only in-frame clones appear in the TCRdb table, and some are missing; sequencing was by immunoSEQ multiplex PCR. The sample shows hundreds of thousands of clones, roughly 16% of them seen only once. The CDR3 runs 16 residues. V shed 4 bases and J 4 bases; nucleotides not matched to a gene: 7. From germline, CDR1 is MDHEN and CDR2 SYDVKM. The chain employs TRBV28 and TRBJ2-7, with 13 bases lining up with TRBD2. This receptor was taken from a man younger than 35 in good health. The sequencing input was naive CD4+ T cells from blood. The CDR3 coding sequence is TGTGCCAGCAGTTCGCTAACTAGCGGGAGGGTTTACGAGCAGTACTTC. This translates into CASSSLTSGRVYEQYF.